Sequencing of this TCR beta chain was carried out in a study of graft-versus-host responses after intestinal transplantation. Study-wide context: Recipients were given multivisceral, liver-intestinal, or isolated intestinal transplants.

Points from the study as a whole: Some patients had graft-donor T cell macrochimerism, and their allografts showed high graft-versus-host to host-versus-graft clonal ratios.

This clone showed up just once. Its target is not known. Assay: immunoSEQ multiplex PCR; the TCRdb copy retains only in-frame clones and omits some. The sample has some 85,000 clones; roughly 91% are singletons. CDR3 size: 15 residues. V was clipped by 6 bases and J by 6 bases, with 17 bases between them. Looked up from germline, CDR1 is SGHVS and CDR2 is FQNEAQ. The V call is TRBV7-8, the J call TRBJ2-2, with D perhaps TRBD2 (6 bases). The sequencing used unstimulated CD8+ T cells sorted from spleen or lymph node cells, collected before transplant. This receptor was obtained from a human donor who was the organ donor for an intestinal transplant. The CDR3 region is CASRQPGDLAGELFF. The CDR3 nucleotides read TGTGCCAGCAGACAACCGGGGGATCTGGCCGGGGAGCTGTTTTTT.